Shown below are 31 T cell receptor beta chains from a single sample sequenced in a study of molecular identifiers for immune sequencing clone quantification (dated 2018 in TCRdb). The protocol used for the library was PCR. Sequenced using a NextSeq 500. Using fastp at Q25 and MiXCR, TCRdb reprocessed the public reads and kept productive beta chains. Each record represents a unique CDR3 protein, reported with the most common genes and DNA among its rows. The sample profile shows over 300,000 distinct CDR3 sequences; roughly 24% of them were found once. The ten largest clones represent 0.74% of the sample. Sequencing used naive CD8+ T cells from blood, with Jurkat cell RNA spiked in. What the cell subset or site label conveys for this sample: FACS-sorted CD8+CD4-CCR7+CD45RA+ naive T cells. All receptors derive from a human donor in good health. Some libraries in this study had Jurkat cell RNA spiked in.

This clonotype was seen ten or more times. This CDR3 reads CSARDRGGNTGELFF. CDR3 sequence (DNA): TGCAGTGCTAGAGATCGCGGAGGGAACACCGGGGAGCTGTTTTTT. The V gene is TRBV20-1, the J gene TRBJ2-2, with D perhaps matching TRBD2 (5 bases). Deletions cut 0 bases from V and 1 base from J, with 9 bases between. Germline V gene lookup returns CDR1 DFQATT and CDR2 SNEGSKA (reference sequence). This CDR3 is 15 amino acids long.

This clonotype was counted a few times. At one of its ends the junction is not consistent with the germline gene, which may arise from a read error. The chain links TRBV6-5 to TRBJ2-7; TRBD1 might be the D (5 bases). The CDR3 has 12 residues. Germline V gene data show CDR1 as MNHEY and CDR2 as SVGAGI. The CDR3 coding sequence is TGTGCCAGCAGGGGGCCTCGACTCACCCCCCACTTC. This gives the protein CASRGPRLTPHF.

This clonotype was counted at least ten times. V gene TRBV27 combines with J gene TRBJ2-7; 8 nucleotides align to TRBD1. Looked up from germline, CDR1 is MNHEY and CDR2 is SMNVEV (reference sequence). The CDR3 has 17 residues. Germline trimming cut 7 bases from V and 0 bases from J; bases unmatched to any gene: 14. The CDR3 DNA follows: TGTGCCAGCACCAGGACAGGGAACAGTCGCTACTCCTACGAGCAGTACTTC. It yields the protein CASTRTGNSRYSYEQYF.

This clonotype was seen ten or more times. The gene calls are TRBV13 and TRBJ2-1, with D unclear. The CDR3 spans 12 residues. Trimming left V 5 bases short and J 10 bases short, with 12 bases between. From germline, CDR1 is PRHDT and CDR2 FYEKMQ (reference sequence). The CDR3 DNA follows: TGTGCCAGCAGCCGAGAGAATCCCGAGCAGTTCTTC. Residues: CASSRENPEQFF. Complete variable domain (other parts from reference TRBV13 and TRBJ2-1): AAGVIQSPRHLIKEKRETATLKCYPIPRHDTVYWYQQGPGQDPQFLISFYEKMQSDKGSIPDRFSAQQFSDYHSELNMSSLELGDSALYFCASSRENPEQFFGPGTRLTVL.

The sample holds many counts of this clonotype. The chain links TRBV6-5 to TRBJ2-3, with D possibly being TRBD2 (6 bases). Trimming removed 0 bases from V and 2 bases from J, with 12 bases in between. This CDR3 has 16 amino acids. Germline CDR1 MNHEY, CDR2 SVGAGI. CDR3 loop: CASSYSTGGDTDTQYF. The CDR3 region has the DNA TGTGCCAGCAGTTACTCAACCGGAGGGGACACAGATACGCAGTATTTT.

V gene TRBV6-1 combines with J gene TRBJ1-2, with TRBD1 as a possible D gene (5 bases). CDR3 size: 13 residues. CDR1 and CDR2 (germline): MNHNS, SASEGT. Trimming took 1 base from V and 3 from J, leaving 6 bases between them. CDR3 protein: CASSEGTYYGYTF. The DNA for the CDR3 is TGTGCCAGCAGTGAAGGGACATACTATGGCTACACCTTC.

This clonotype has more than one count but fewer than ten. The rearrangement uses TRBV12-3 or TRBV12-4 and TRBJ2-5; tentative D call: TRBD1 (6 bases). There are 14 residues in the CDR3. V was clipped by 6 bases and J by 5 bases, with 16 bases between them. In DNA form, the CDR3 reads TGTGCCAGCAGCTACAGGGTCGATGGTGAGACCCAGTACTTC. Translating gives CASSYRVDGETQYF.

The V call is TRBV6-2 or TRBV6-3, the J call TRBJ2-3, with D maybe TRBD2 (6 bases). This CDR3 is built from 15 residues. V lost 2 bases, J lost 7 bases, and 16 bases lay in between. The germline CDR1 and CDR2 sequences are MNHEY and SVGEGT. The DNA of the CDR3 is TGTGCCAGCAGTTACGGGGGGTTAGGGTTGAATACGCAGTATTTT. It is translated as CASSYGGLGLNTQYF.

The chain combines TRBV11-2 with TRBJ1-1, with D possibly being TRBD1 (5 bases). The CDR3 is 13 residues long. With 5 bases removed from V and 5 bases from J, the gap between germline ends came to 12 bases. Per germline, CDR1 SGHAT and CDR2 FQNNGV. CDR3 sequence reads: CASSRGFRTEAFF. The CDR3 coding sequence is TGTGCCAGCAGCCGGGGGTTTAGGACTGAAGCTTTCTTT.

This clonotype came up many times. The chain uses TRBV28 and TRBJ2-6; 8 nucleotides match TRBD1. With 5 bases clipped from V and 0 bases from J, the junction kept 6 bases outside the gene matches. The CDR3 runs to 17 residues. Germline V gene data show CDR1 as MDHEN and CDR2 as SYDVKM. CDR3: CASSGDRRHSGANVLTF. CDR3 in DNA: TGTGCCAGCAGTGGGGACAGGCGTCACTCTGGGGCCAACGTCCTGACTTTC.

The table lists this clonotype with a few counts. The chain joins TRBV20-1 to TRBJ2-7; possible D gene TRBD1, 5 bases. Germline CDR1 and CDR2: DFQATT and SNEGSKA (reference sequence). This CDR3 is built from 15 residues. Trimming left V 0 bases short and J 0 bases short, with 12 bases between. CDR3 nucleotides: TGCAGTGCTAGAGATCTTTACAGGACCTCCTACGAGCAGTACTTC. This gives the protein CSARDLYRTSYEQYF.

On this clonotype itself: Here the CDR3 omits its conserved ending phenylalanine or tryptophan, so a read error is the likely source. The chain employs TRBV7-9 and TRBJ1-3; D uncertain. This CDR3 spans 14 amino acids. The germline V gene encodes CDR1 SEHNR and CDR2 FQNEAQ (reference sequence). CDR3 sequence: CASSPASSGITIYV. DNA for the CDR3: TGTGCCAGCAGCCCAGCCAGCTCTGGAATCACCATATATGTT.

In regard to this clonotype: The conserved phenylalanine or tryptophan is not found at the CDR3 terminus, so this likely reflects a read error. No DNA is shown, since the ends of the CDR3 on it are uncertain; the CDR3 is the one TCRdb lists. The V gene is TRBV7-8, the J gene TRBJ1-3; TRBD1 reflects the table's D call only, with no check against the DNA. The CDR3 is 18 amino acids in total, end residues counted. Germline V CDR1 and CDR2: SGHVS, FQNEAQ. This CDR3 is CASSDDRSGIFSGITIYS.

The table lists this clonotype with a few counts. The chain is built from TRBV6-2 or TRBV6-3 and TRBJ1-5, with TRBD1 matching over 12 bases. The CDR3 contains 17 residues. V dropped 2 bases and J dropped 6; count of bases not matched to a gene: 8. The germline V gene has CDR1 MNHEY and CDR2 SVGEGT. CDR3 DNA: TGTGCCAGCAGTTACCCCACCGGGACAGGGGGCGGTCAGCCCCAGCATTTT. Residues: CASSYPTGTGGGQPQHF.

Details on this clonotype: The junction differs from germline at one of its ends, possibly a read error. The chain employs TRBV6-2 or TRBV6-3 and TRBJ1-5, with D tentatively TRBD1 (5 bases). Per germline, CDR1 MNHEY and CDR2 SVGEGT. The CDR3 spans 17 residues. The CDR3 loop is CAGSTRDLPELHQPQHF. DNA for the CDR3: TGTGCCGGCAGTACCCGGGACTTGCCCGAACTACATCAGCCCCAGCATTTT.

This clonotype was seen a few times. The chain uses TRBV14 and TRBJ2-7, with no clear D. CDR3 length: 12 amino acids. Germline CDR1 is SGHDN and CDR2 is FVKESK. The V gene lost 2 bases and the J gene lost 3 bases, with 5 bases spanning the gap. The CDR3 protein is CASSQHGYEQYF. The CDR3 nucleotides are TGTGCCAGCAGCCAACACGGCTACGAGCAGTACTTC.

V and J are TRBV18 and TRBJ2-2; possible D gene TRBD1, 6 bases. The CDR3 runs 16 residues. Germline V gives CDR1 KGHSH, CDR2 LQKENI. V was pared by 3 bases and J by 4 bases, with 15 bases between. The CDR3 is CASSPTRTAFTGELFF. In DNA form, the CDR3 reads TGTGCCAGCTCACCGACCCGGACAGCCTTCACCGGGGAGCTGTTTTTT.

This rearrangement joins TRBV20-1 to TRBJ2-3; no clear D gene. The CDR3 runs to 17 residues. From germline, CDR1 is DFQATT and CDR2 SNEGSKA (reference sequence). The V end was cut by 0 bases, the J end by 2 bases, with 18 bases between. This CDR3 is CSARDPLMGLYTDTQYF. CDR3 coding DNA: TGCAGTGCTAGAGATCCGTTAATGGGCCTATACACAGATACGCAGTATTTT.

This clonotype was detected a few times. The genes are TRBV7-2 and TRBJ1-6; 7 bases are shared with TRBD1. V lost 5 bases and J lost 0; bases outside the gene matches: 7. Germline lookup yields CDR1 SGHTA and CDR2 FQGNSA. There are 17 residues in the CDR3. CDR3 sequence (DNA): TGTGCCAGCAGCCCAGGGACAGTACCCTCCTATAATTCACCCCTCCACTTT. Its protein is CASSPGTVPSYNSPLHF.

Comments on this clonotype: This may arise from a read error, as a much more abundant clone is one base away. J is TRBJ1-4 and V is TRBV7-9, with a possible D match to TRBD1 (5 bases). The CDR3 has 15 amino acids. The V gene's germline CDR1 is SEHNR and CDR2 FQNEAQ (reference sequence). Between the trimmed V and J ends, which lost 2 bases and 7 bases, there was a span of 14 bases. CDR3 nucleotides: TGTGCCAGCAGCTTATTAGGGGACGGTAGTGAAAAACTGTTTTTT. Translating gives CASSLLGDGSEKLFF.

This clonotype was found many times. J is TRBJ2-2 and V is TRBV19; D remains unclear. V was cut by 3 bases and J by 4 bases, with 12 bases left in between. Germline V gene lookup returns CDR1 LNHDA and CDR2 SQIVND (reference sequence). The CDR3 is 15 amino acids. The CDR3 loop is CASSMSHRTTGELFF. CDR3 sequence (DNA): TGTGCCAGTAGTATGAGTCACAGAACCACCGGGGAGCTGTTTTTT.

This clonotype occurred many times. The chain carries TRBV9 and TRBJ2-7; D ambiguous. This CDR3 is 13 amino acids long. CDR1 is SGDLS and CDR2 is YYNGEE in the germline V gene. V shed 0 bases and J shed 6 bases, with 10 bases lying between them. CDR3 nucleotides: TGTGCCAGCAGCGTAGCGTCCCTGAGCGAGCAGTACTTC. The encoded protein is CASSVASLSEQYF.

About this clonotype: This sequence may be a read error, since a much larger clone differs from it by one base. The rearrangement joins TRBV5-6 to TRBJ1-2; D not certain. The CDR3 loop spans 15 amino acids. V was cut by 0 bases and J by 0 bases, with 9 bases left in between. Germline V CDR1 and CDR2: SGHDT, YYEEEE. The CDR3 sequence: CASSLDGKTNYGYTF. The CDR3 region has the DNA TGTGCCAGCAGCTTGGACGGCAAAACTAACTATGGCTACACCTTC.

This clonotype was counted ten times or more. V usage is TRBV7-9 and J usage is TRBJ2-7, with 7 positions matching TRBD2. The germline CDR1 and CDR2 sequences are SEHNR and FQNEAQ (reference sequence). The V gene end was trimmed by 1 base and the J gene end by 5 bases; junction bases not matched to a gene: 2. The CDR3 spans 13 residues. CDR3 sequence: CASSLGRGNEQYF. CDR3 DNA: TGTGCCAGCAGCTTAGGGCGGGGGAACGAGCAGTACTTC.

This clonotype has a handful of counts. This chain connects TRBV19 to TRBJ2-7; 7 nucleotides align to TRBD2. Germline V gene lookup returns CDR1 LNHDA and CDR2 SQIVND (reference sequence). Trimming removed 4 bases from V and 2 bases from J; junction bases left unmatched: 2. The CDR3 contains 13 residues. CDR3 DNA: TGTGCCAGTAGTACTAGCGGCCCCTACGAGCAGTACTTC. The encoded protein is CASSTSGPYEQYF.

The J gene is TRBJ2-1, the V gene TRBV15; the D call may be TRBD1 or TRBD2 (5 bases each). This CDR3 comprises 16 residues. Germline values: CDR1 LNHNV, CDR2 YYDKDF (reference sequence). Deletions cut 6 bases from V and 6 bases from J, with 21 bases between. CDR3 coding DNA: TGTGCCACCAGGAAGATACGGGGACCTGCTCCCAATGAGCAGTTCTTC. It specifies CATRKIRGPAPNEQFF.

This clonotype was detected ten times or more. The chain employs TRBV6-1 and TRBJ1-1, with no clear D. Germline loops: CDR1 MNHNS, CDR2 SASEGT. V lost 6 bases, J lost 13 bases, and 15 bases lay in between. CDR3 length: 11 amino acids. CDR3 protein: CASRSGKSIFF. For the CDR3, the DNA is TGTGCCAGCAGGAGTGGGAAAAGCATTTTCTTT.

This clonotype was seen many times. The chain carries TRBV6-5 and TRBJ2-1, with D unclear. CDR3 length equals 12 residues. Germline values: CDR1 MNHEY, CDR2 SVGAGI. With 4 bases removed from V and 7 bases from J, the gap between germline ends came to 8 bases. This chain's CDR3 is CASSWSGNEQFF. The CDR3 DNA is TGTGCCAGCAGTTGGTCAGGAAATGAGCAGTTCTTC.

The chain links TRBV3-1 to TRBJ2-7; D tentatively fits TRBD1 or TRBD2 (5 bases each). The CDR3 runs to 13 residues. CDR1 LGHDT and CDR2 YNNKEL come from the germline V gene (reference sequence). Between the trimmed V and J ends, which lost 5 bases and 2 bases, there was a span of 10 bases. CDR3 sequence reads: CASSIGAPYEQYF. The DNA of the CDR3 is TGTGCCAGCAGCATCGGGGCCCCCTACGAGCAGTACTTC.

The chain recombines TRBV3-1 with TRBJ1-1; 8 bases align to TRBD1. The CDR3 loop spans 16 amino acids. After removal of 4 bases from V and 2 bases from J, the junction contained 9 bases not matched to a gene. Germline assignment: CDR1 LGHDT and CDR2 YNNKEL (reference sequence). The CDR3 protein is CASSREGDRINTEAFF. For the CDR3, the DNA is TGTGCCAGCAGCCGGGAGGGGGACAGGATCAACACTGAAGCTTTCTTT. Filled out from reference TRBV3-1 and TRBJ1-1, the complete variable domain reads DTAVSQTPKYLVTQMGNDKSIKCEQNLGHDTMYWYKQDSKKFLKIMFSYNNKELIINETVPNRFSPKSPDKAHLNLHINSLELGDSAVYFCASSREGDRINTEAFFGQGTRLTVV.

This clonotype showed up just once. Possible read error: a much larger clone is one base away. V and J are TRBV5-6 and TRBJ1-5, with unresolved D. CDR3 length equals 14 residues. Germline V gives CDR1 SGHDT, CDR2 YYEEEE. This CDR3 is CACSLTNSNQPQHF. The CDR3 DNA reads as TGTGCCTGCAGCTTAACGAATAGCAATCAGCCCCAGCATTTT.